A single sample gave rise to the 9 T cell receptor beta chains below, sequenced in a study of T cell changes during pregnancy in multiple sclerosis. Measured with immunoSEQ multiplex PCR; TCRdb has only the in-frame clones, and not every one. The sample lists roughly 38,000 clones; over 75% were seen once. Specimen: CD4+ T cells from peripheral blood mononuclear cells, collected before pregnancy. The receptors derive from a female donor with multiple sclerosis, enrolled in a pregnancy study.

The gene calls are TRBV11-3 and TRBJ2-2; TRBD2 is a possible D gene (5 bases). This CDR3 contains 17 residues. V gave up 4 bases and J gave up 4 bases, with 19 bases separating them. CDR1 is SGHNT, CDR2 YENEEA, per germline. The CDR3 region is CASSSRGSAASTGELFF. The DNA for the CDR3 is TGTGCCAGCAGCTCCCGGGGTAGCGCCGCGAGCACCGGGGAGCTGTTTTTT.

This rearrangement joins TRBV18 to TRBJ1-2, with D possibly matching TRBD1 (5 bases). The CDR3 has 13 residues. V was shortened by 6 bases and J by 3 bases, with 11 bases between the two germline ends. Germline assignment: CDR1 KGHSH and CDR2 LQKENI. This CDR3 is CASSLGGDYGYTF. CDR3 in DNA: TGTGCCAGCTCCCTCGGGGGGGACTATGGCTACACCTTC. Looking up the rest from reference TRBV18 and TRBJ1-2 gives the full variable domain: NAGVMQNPRHLVRRRGQEARLRCSPMKGHSHVYWYRQLPEEGLKFMVYLQKENIIDESGMPKERFSAEFPKEGPSILRIQQVVRGDSAAYFCASSLGGDYGYTFGSGTRLTVV.

The genes are TRBV5-4 and TRBJ2-7; 9 nucleotides match TRBD2. V lost 5 bases to trimming and J lost 7 bases; unmatched junction nucleotides: 10. Germline CDR1 is SGHNT and CDR2 is YYREEE (reference sequence). The CDR3 has 14 amino acids. CDR3 in DNA: TGTGCCAGCAGTTCGACTAGCGGCAGTGGGGAGCAGTACTTC. This encodes CASSSTSGSGEQYF.

The genes are TRBV5-1 and TRBJ2-5, with a possible D match to TRBD2 (5 bases). This CDR3 has 17 residues. Trimming pared 5 bases from V and 5 bases from J, leaving 25 bases between. Germline CDR1 is SGHRS and CDR2 is YFSETQ. Written as DNA, the CDR3 is TGCGCCAGCAGTCTCCTAGTCACGGGGTTGGGAATGGAGACCCAGTACTTC. Its translation is CASSLLVTGLGMETQYF.

The rearrangement joins TRBV5-1 to TRBJ2-1; TRBD2 matches 8 bases. The germline V gene has CDR1 SGHRS and CDR2 YFSETQ. The CDR3 totals 15 residues. V trimming: 0 bases; J trimming: 9 bases; junction bases outside the gene matches: 8. The CDR3 loop reads CASSLGVAGSSEQFF. The CDR3 DNA sequence: TGCGCCAGCAGCTTGGGAGTAGCGGGAAGCTCTGAGCAGTTCTTC.

V gene TRBV19 combines with J gene TRBJ2-3; TRBD2 aligns across 10 bases. The germline V gene encodes CDR1 LNHDA and CDR2 SQIVND (reference sequence). The V and J ends lost 1 base and 2 bases, in that order; junction bases with no gene match: 9. CDR3 length equals 18 residues. The CDR3 here is CASSIVRTSGALTDTQYF. The CDR3 nucleotides read TGTGCCAGTAGTATAGTAAGGACTAGCGGAGCTCTCACAGATACGCAGTATTTT.

The chain is built from TRBV4-1 and TRBJ2-1; 9 bases line up with TRBD1. Losses at the gene ends were 4 bases for V and 1 base for J; bases not matched to a gene: 2. The CDR3 is 15 amino acids. Germline V gene sequence: CDR1 MGHRA, CDR2 YSYEKL. CDR3 sequence: CASSLGQGSYNEQFF. In DNA, the CDR3 is TGCGCCAGCAGCCTTGGACAGGGGTCCTACAATGAGCAGTTCTTC.

This chain uses TRBV19 with TRBJ2-6; D gene ambiguous. V lost 5 bases, J lost 0 bases, and 5 bases lay in between. This CDR3 comprises 14 residues. Germline assignment: CDR1 LNHDA and CDR2 SQIVND (reference sequence). The CDR3 DNA is TGTGCCAGTAGTCCCCTCTCTGGGGCCAACGTCCTGACTTTC. It encodes CASSPLSGANVLTF. Supplemented by reference TRBV19 and TRBJ2-6, the full variable domain reads DGGITQSPKYLFRKEGQNVTLSCEQNLNHDAMYWYRQDPGQGLRLIYYSQIVNDFQKGDIAEGYSVSREKKESFPLTVTSAQKNPTAFYLCASSPLSGANVLTFGAGSRLTVL.

This clone was seen a few times. The rearrangement links TRBV6-5 to TRBJ2-7; tentatively, D is TRBD2 (5 bases). V was shortened by 5 bases and J by 2 bases, with 10 bases between the two germline ends. The V gene's germline CDR1 is MNHEY and CDR2 SVGAGI. This CDR3 is built from 13 residues. In DNA form, the CDR3 reads TGTGCCAGCAGTAGCGGCCCCCCCTACGAGCAGTACTTC. The encoded protein is CASSSGPPYEQYF.